This T cell receptor (beta chain) was captured by sequencing in a study of blood T cell repertoires in COVID-19. CDR3 length: 18 amino acids. CDR1 is ENHRY and CDR2 is SYGVKD in the germline V gene. V dropped 0 bases and J dropped 2 bases, with 16 bases sitting between them. Assay: immunoSEQ multiplex PCR; the TCRdb copy retains only in-frame clones and omits some. This sample carries 250,000 or so clones, about nine tenths of them seen once, and the ten largest clones take around 1.7%. This TCR derives from a man aged 35 to 55 who had recovered from COVID-19. V usage is TRBV10-3 and J usage is TRBJ1-4; tentative D call: TRBD1 (6 bases). The sample taken for sequencing was PBMCs or T cells enriched from blood (not recorded which). The CDR3 DNA reads TGTGCCATCAGTGAGTCCGGCCAGGGGCTTGCTACTAATGAAAAACTGTTTTTT. It is translated as CAISESGQGLATNEKLFF.